This note documents a single T cell receptor beta chain sequence. Its antigen remains unidentified. This specimen comes from a study of shared clonotypes between healthy human individuals. Study details: Plates per donor: three CD4 naive, three CD4 memory, two CD8 naive, one CD8 memory.

The method was immunoSEQ multiplex PCR; TCRdb's version includes in-frame clones alone and lacks a portion of them. The sample includes 2,500,000 or so clones, more than 80% of them seen just once. Study results and limitations: Limitation of the genetic and exposure-history diversity represented came from the few donors. Rarefaction analysis demonstrated incomplete sorted-subset sequencing notwithstanding large depth. Across subsets, estimated richness was generally greater for naive than for memory populations.

V was clipped by 4 bases and J by 7 bases; unmatched bases: 10. Germline values: CDR1 SNHLY, CDR2 FYNNEI. The CDR3 consists of 14 residues. The chain joins TRBV2 to TRBJ2-7; 7 positions match TRBD2. Sequencing used naive CD4+ T cells sorted from blood. The subset here: CD45RA+ positively selected. The TCR sequence derives from a man younger than 30 in good health. The CDR3 coding sequence is TGTGCCAGCAGTGCGGTCAGGGCTAGCGGTGAGCAGTACTTC. Protein sequence: CASSAVRASGEQYF.